These T cell receptor beta chains were read from a single sample in a study of cytomegalovirus exposure and HLA in healthy donors. Libraries were prepared by immunoSEQ multiplex PCR; TCRdb keeps only in-frame clonotypes and omits some of them. The sample lists under 150,000 clones, roughly 80% occurring once. Source material: PBMCs. These receptors originate from a man aged 18 to 29 in good health and CMV-seronegative. The CDR3 runs from the conserved cysteine through the conserved F or W. D genes are given only for firm matches. A row's size may be missing; if present it is once, few, many or a size class.

- TRBJ2-7 13 TRBV30 - TGTGCCTGGAGTATGGCAGAACACAGAGAGCAGTACTTC CAWSMAEHREQYF
TRBD1 TRBJ2-7 15 TRBV5-6 - TGTGCCAGCAGCTCCCGACAGGGGCCCCTCCTGGAGCAGTACTTC CASSSRQGPLLEQYF
TRBD1 TRBJ2-3 15 TRBV5-1 few TGCGCCAGCAGCTTGGAGACAGGGCGCACAGATACGCAGTATTTT CASSLETGRTDTQYF
- TRBJ1-2 11 TRBV30 - TGTGCCTGGAGGGGGGGAAGAGGCTACACCTTC CAWRGGRGYTF
- TRBJ1-1 14 TRBV5-1 - TGCGCCAGCAGCCAGGGGTGGAAAAACACTGAAGCTTTCTTT CASSQGWKNTEAFF
- TRBJ2-7 11 TRBV6-6 - TGTGCCACCCTGGGCGGGTACGAGCAGTACTTC CATLGGYEQYF
- TRBJ1-1 14 TRBV19 - TGTGCCAGTAGCAGAGCCGGGGGGAACACTGAAGCTTTCTTT CASSRAGGNTEAFF
TRBD1 TRBJ2-3 16 TRBV28 once TGTGCCAGCAGTTTTCGGGGCAGGGGGCTTGCAAATACGCAGTATTTT CASSFRGRGLANTQYF
- TRBJ2-1 15 TRBV19 - TGTGCCACTAGTTCAGGGGCTAGCGGACGTAATGAGCAGTTCTTC CATSSGASGRNEQFF
- TRBJ2-2 14 TRBV13 - TGTGCCAGCAGCGGGACACCGAACACCGGGGAGCTGTTTTTT CASSGTPNTGELFF
- TRBJ1-5 17 TRBV5-5 - TGTGCCAGCAGCTTGGGGTCAGGGTCCCTTAGCAATCAGCCCCAGCATTTT CASSLGSGSLSNQPQHF
- TRBJ2-5 13 TRBV18 - TGTGCCAGCTCACGGACAGAGCAAGAGACCCAGTACTTC CASSRTEQETQYF
- TRBJ1-3 14 TRBV5-1 - TGCGCCAGCAGTTCTGGGAGCCCTGGAAACACCATATATTTT CASSSGSPGNTIYF
TRBD1 TRBJ1-1 14 TRBV9 - TGTGCCAGCAGCGGACAGGGTCTGAACACTGAAGCTTTCTTT CASSGQGLNTEAFF
TRBD1 TRBJ1-6 16 TRBV27 - TGTGCCAGCAGTTTATCTAGGACAGGGTTTAATTCACCCCTCCACTTT CASSLSRTGFNSPLHF
- TRBJ1-5 16 TRBV4-2 few TGTGCCAGCAGCCACAAAGGACAGAATAGCAATCAGCCCCAGCATTTT CASSHKGQNSNQPQHF
- TRBJ2-3 14 TRBV6-6 - TGTGCCAGCAGTCAGGGTTACGGCACAGATACGCAGTATTTT CASSQGYGTDTQYF
TRBD1 TRBJ2-3 13 TRBV7-3 - TGTGCCAGCAGCTACAGGGGGACAGATACGCAGTATTTT CASSYRGTDTQYF
- TRBJ2-5 12 TRBV18 - TGTGCCAGCTCACCAGGGGGGGAGACCCAGTACTTC CASSPGGETQYF
- TRBJ2-3 14 TRBV6-4 few TGTGCCAGCAGTCCACAGGGAACCACAGATACGCAGTATTTT CASSPQGTTDTQYF
- TRBJ1-1 13 TRBV5-4 - TGTGCCAGCAGCTTGTACCAGGCCGCTGAAGCTTTCTTT CASSLYQAAEAFF
- TRBJ1-2 17 TRBV12-5 once TGTGCTAGTGGTTTGGCCCCGACAGGAGAAGCTAACTATGGCTACACCTTC CASGLAPTGEANYGYTF
- TRBJ1-2 11 TRBV20-1 once TGCAGTGCTTTACAGGGCAATGGCTACACCTTC CSALQGNGYTF
- TRBJ2-7 13 TRBV2 - TGTGCCAGCAGTGAAGCGGCCAGCTACGAGCAGTACTTC CASSEAASYEQYF